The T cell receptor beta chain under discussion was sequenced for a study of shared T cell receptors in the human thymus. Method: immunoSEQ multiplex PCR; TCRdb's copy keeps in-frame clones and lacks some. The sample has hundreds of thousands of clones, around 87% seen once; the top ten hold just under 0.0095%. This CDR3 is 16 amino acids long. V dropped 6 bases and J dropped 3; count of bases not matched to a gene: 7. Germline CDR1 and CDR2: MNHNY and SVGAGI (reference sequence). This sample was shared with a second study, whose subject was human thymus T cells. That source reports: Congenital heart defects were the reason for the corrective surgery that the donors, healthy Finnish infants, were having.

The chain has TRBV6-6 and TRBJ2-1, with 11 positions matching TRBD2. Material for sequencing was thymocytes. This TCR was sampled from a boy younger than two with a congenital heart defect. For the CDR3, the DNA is TGTGCCAGCAGCCCTGGGACTAGCGGTATCTACAATGAGCAGTTCTTC. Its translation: CASSPGTSGIYNEQFF.